This TCR beta chain stems from a study of vaccination effects on CD4 cells after COVID-19. Data came from immunoSEQ multiplex PCR; TCRdb stores just in-frame clones and leaves some out. The table has around 60,000 clones, around 73% seen once. About this clone: Antigen unknown.

Antigen-specific CD4+ T cells expanded by the ViraFEST assay with viral peptide pools were then sequenced. Upon completion of more than 9 days in culture, CD4+ T cells were isolated. The cohort was immunized with two doses of either the BNT162b2 or mRNA-1273 vaccine. All vaccine recipients tested negative for nucleocapsid antibodies and had never contracted SARS-CoV-2 infection. Half the medium was replaced with IL-2 medium on days 3 and 7. The CDR3 is 14 residues long. After removal of 0 bases from V and 2 bases from J, the junction contained 1 base not matched to a gene. Per the germline V gene, CDR1 is SGHRS and CDR2 is YFSETQ.

The source material was CD4+ T cells from PBMCs cultured with HCoV-229E spike peptides, sampled after COVID-19 vaccination. This chain connects TRBV5-1 to TRBJ2-7; 8 bases fit TRBD1. This clonotype was obtained from a human donor who received a COVID-19 vaccine. The CDR3 region is CASSLGTGTYEQYV. The CDR3 DNA is TGCGCCAGCAGCTTGGGGACAGGGACCTACGAGCAGTACGTC.